A single sample is the source of the 6 T cell receptor beta chains below, sequenced in a study of Ad26.COV2.S vaccination and SARS-CoV-2 variants. Sequencing was performed with immunoSEQ multiplex PCR; in TCRdb, only in-frame clones are kept and a portion is missing. The sample lists roughly 350,000 clones; roughly 91% were seen once. Documented treatment: 15 to 20 received Ad26.COV2.S at low or high dose, single or two shots; roughly five received placebo; per-sample allocation not given. At day 63 after the first vaccine or placebo injection, samples were drawn. The sequencing here drew on peripheral blood, taken in a trial of Ad26.COV2.S vaccine versus placebo. The receptors derive from a person aged 18-65 years who received the Ad26.COV2.S COVID-19 vaccine or a placebo.

The gene calls are TRBV7-9 and TRBJ1-1, with D uncertain. The CDR3 spans 9 residues. Germline values: CDR1 SEHNR, CDR2 FQNEAQ (reference sequence). V gave up 4 bases and J gave up 11 bases, with 5 bases separating them. CDR3 in amino acids: CASSSPAFF. CDR3 sequence (DNA): TGTGCCAGCAGCTCCCCGGCTTTCTTT. The variable domain in full, completed from reference TRBV7-9 and TRBJ1-1, reads DTGVSQNPRHKITKRGQNVTFRCDPISEHNRLYWYRQTLGQGPEFLTYFQNEAQLEKSRLLSDRFSAERPKGSFSTLEIQRTEQGDSAMYLCASSSPAFFGQGTRLTVV.

This clone showed up many times. The CDR3 reads CASSVTPGTGHGELFF. DNA for the CDR3: TGTGCCAGCAGTGTCACTCCCGGGACAGGACACGGGGAGCTGTTTTTT. The V gene is TRBV6-1, the J gene TRBJ2-2; 8 positions agree with TRBD1. After removal of 4 bases from V and 7 bases from J, the junction contained 11 bases not matched to a gene. This CDR3 is 16 amino acids long. Germline-derived CDR1 and CDR2 are MNHNS and SASEGT.

The chain carries TRBV19 and TRBJ1-1, with TRBD1 identical over 9 bases. The CDR3 spans 15 residues. Germline trimming cut 4 bases from V and 3 bases from J; bases unmatched to any gene: 6. Per germline, CDR1 LNHDA and CDR2 SQIVND (reference sequence). The CDR3 here is CASSRRDREDTEAFF. The DNA of the CDR3 is TGTGCCAGTAGTAGACGGGACAGGGAGGACACTGAAGCTTTCTTT.

The rearrangement uses TRBV4-3 and TRBJ1-6; D gene ambiguous. CDR1 is LGHNA and CDR2 is YSLEER in the germline V gene. The V gene lost 0 bases and the J gene lost 5 bases, with 11 bases spanning the gap. This CDR3 region has 16 residues. CDR3 amino acids: CASSQERVLHNSPLHF. The DNA of the CDR3 is TGCGCCAGCAGCCAAGAGAGGGTTCTCCATAATTCACCCCTCCACTTT.

This clone occurred once. The rearrangement links TRBV4-2 to TRBJ1-4, with TRBD1 matching 7 bases. The CDR3 sequence is 11 residues long. Trimming at V came to 4 bases and at J to 13 bases, leaving 3 bases not matched to a gene. Germline lookup yields CDR1 LGHNA and CDR2 YNFKEQ. CDR3 loop: CASSRGQTLFF. Written as DNA, the CDR3 is TGTGCCAGCAGCCGGGGACAGACACTGTTTTTT.

The genes are TRBV5-6 and TRBJ2-2; the D gene could be TRBD1 or TRBD2 (6 bases each). Germline V gene lookup returns CDR1 SGHDT and CDR2 YYEEEE. V was shortened by 0 bases and J by 2 bases, with 8 bases between the two germline ends. This CDR3 has 15 amino acids. The CDR3 region is CASSLAGANTGELFF. The CDR3 DNA is TGTGCCAGCAGCTTGGCGGGGGCTAACACCGGGGAGCTGTTTTTT.